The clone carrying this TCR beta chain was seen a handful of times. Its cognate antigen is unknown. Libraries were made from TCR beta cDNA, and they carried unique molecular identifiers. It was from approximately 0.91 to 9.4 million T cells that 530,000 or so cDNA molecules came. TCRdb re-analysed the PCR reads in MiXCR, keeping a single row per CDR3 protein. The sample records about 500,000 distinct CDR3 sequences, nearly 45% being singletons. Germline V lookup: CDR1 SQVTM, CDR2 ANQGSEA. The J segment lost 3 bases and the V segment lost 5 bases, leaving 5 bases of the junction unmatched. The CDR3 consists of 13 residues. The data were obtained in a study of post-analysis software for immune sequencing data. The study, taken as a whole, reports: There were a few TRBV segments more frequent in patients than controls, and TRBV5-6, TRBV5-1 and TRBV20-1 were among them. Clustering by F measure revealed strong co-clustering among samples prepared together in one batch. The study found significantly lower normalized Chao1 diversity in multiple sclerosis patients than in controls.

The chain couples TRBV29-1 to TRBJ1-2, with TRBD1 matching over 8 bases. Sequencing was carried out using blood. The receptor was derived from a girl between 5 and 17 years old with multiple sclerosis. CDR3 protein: CSVSDRGDYGYTF. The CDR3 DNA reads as TGCAGCGTTTCTGACAGGGGAGACTATGGCTACACCTTC.